This T cell receptor beta chain came from a study of regulatory T cells in long-lasting Graves disease. Study details: To qualify as persistent, Graves' disease required over 5 years of antithyroid drugs with positive TSH receptor antibodies.

Study findings and constraints: The study found lower TCR diversity in persistent Graves' patients than in newly diagnosed ones. Exclusively peripheral blood, rather than thyroid tissue, was studied.

Documented time point: persistent/refractory GD, antithyroid drugs over 5 years with positive TRAb. Following extraction of RNA from PBMCs, that RNA was used to make the TCR library. Combining iRepertoire HTBI primers with Arm-PCR of CDR3 regions, the authors built TCR beta libraries. TCRdb re-analysed the multiplex PCR reads in MiXCR, keeping a single row per CDR3 protein. The repertoire holds around 450,000 distinct CDR3 sequences, with 20% to 25% as singletons. This clonotype was picked up many times. Its cognate antigen is unknown. Sequenced here: peripheral blood mononuclear cells (PBMCs), sampled when the disease was refractory, from a patient treated with antithyroid drugs. The receptor was isolated from a female donor with Graves disease.

This chain's CDR3 is CASSQEDVTEAFF. The CDR3 DNA is TGTGCCAGCAGCCAAGAAGATGTCACTGAAGCTTTCTTT. The rearrangement uses TRBV6-2 or TRBV6-3 and TRBJ1-1; D not resolved. The CDR3 has 13 residues. Germline V gives CDR1 MNHEY, CDR2 SVGEGT. V was shortened by 6 bases and J by 4 bases, with 12 bases between the two germline ends.